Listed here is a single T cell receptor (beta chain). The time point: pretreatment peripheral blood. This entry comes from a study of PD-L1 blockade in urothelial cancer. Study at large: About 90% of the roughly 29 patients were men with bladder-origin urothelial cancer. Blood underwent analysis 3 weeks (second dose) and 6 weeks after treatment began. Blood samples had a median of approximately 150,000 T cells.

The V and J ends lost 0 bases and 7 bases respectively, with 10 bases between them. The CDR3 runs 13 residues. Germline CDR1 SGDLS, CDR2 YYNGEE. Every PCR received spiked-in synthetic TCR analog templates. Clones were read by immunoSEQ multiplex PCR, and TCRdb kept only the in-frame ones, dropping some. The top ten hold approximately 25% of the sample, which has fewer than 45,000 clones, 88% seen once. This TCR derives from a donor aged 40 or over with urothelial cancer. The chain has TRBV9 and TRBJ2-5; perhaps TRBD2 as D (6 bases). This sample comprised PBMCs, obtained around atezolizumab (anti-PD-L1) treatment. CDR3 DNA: TGTGCCAGCAGCGTAGGGGTCGGGGGGACCCAGTACTTC. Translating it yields CASSVGVGGTQYF. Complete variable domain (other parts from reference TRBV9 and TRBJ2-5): DSGVTQTPKHLITATGQRVTLRCSPRSGDLSVYWYQQSLDQGLQFLIQYYNGEERAKGNILERFSAQQFPDLHSELNLSSLELGDSALYFCASSVGVGGTQYFGPGTRLLVL.